The entry that follows covers one TCR beta chain sequence. Its antigen is not yet known. Per-base qualities were not stored, and no clone one base away is much larger. The source of the sample is a study of CD8 T cells in Susac syndrome (dated by TCRdb to between 2018 and 2021). Context from the whole study: The study used repertoire sequencing to test whether antigen drove CD8+ T cell activation and differentiation in Susac syndrome.

What the study reported, not specific to this receptor: The TCR sequencing and HLA analysis was acknowledged to have included a relatively small number of individuals.

The CDR3 contains 16 residues, cysteine and phenylalanine counted. The DNA shown is the 48-base CDR3, in frame from base 1. V is pruned by 4 bases and J by 8 bases, leaving 17 bases of the junction without a gene match. Taken from the germline V gene (reference sequence), the CDR1 and CDR2 loops are DFQATT and SNEGSKA. RNA was extracted using the RNeasy kit, and roughly 0.5 to 1 microgram was reverse transcribed with random hexamers. The immunoSEQ multiplex PCR assay, which covers 54 Vbeta and 13 Jbeta segments, was used to amplify TCR beta CDR3 regions. Bias from PCR amplification was corrected by using a synthetic template baseline for primer optimization and for computational correction. The original methods were these. Reads were assigned to V, D and J genes according to IMGT and analyzed in immunoSEQ Analyzer, with only productive sequences retained. Clonality was computed as one minus Shannon entropy normalized by log2 of the number of productive unique sequences. Public and private clones were assessed among the 100 most prevalent clones of each patient and control. Clones were defined as Susac-specific when absent from the healthy and MS cohorts, from approximately 1,100 published viral clones and from other ImmuneACCESS disease sequences. TCRdb itself trimmed the public reads at Q25 with fastp, ran MiXCR and retained productive beta chains. Records with the same CDR3 protein are collapsed into one entry carrying the most frequent genes and DNA. These V and J calls are TCRdb output, not the study's own analysis. The sample table contains about 200,000 distinct CDR3 sequences; only one count was recorded for roughly 96% of them. The ten largest clones take up about 0.1% of the sample.

Peripheral blood CD8+ and CD4+ T cells from healthy donors, Susac syndrome patients and multiple sclerosis patients were profiled by high-throughput TCR beta sequencing. Healthy donors were age- and sex-matched controls. CD8+ TEMRA cells were enriched by FACS, while bulk CD8+ and CD4+ T cells were purified by magnetic negative isolation. Blood was collected in EDTA tubes and processed within 24 hours, with PBMCs isolated through density gradient centrifugation. PBMCs destined for TCR sequencing were cryopreserved in liquid nitrogen and later thawed in a 37 °C water bath. The sorted or isolated CD4+, CD8+ and CD8+ TEMRA cells reached a purity of at least 90%.

The V and J genes are TRBV20-1 and TRBJ2-3; 8 bases in the junction line up with TRBD2. The receptor was derived from a human donor in good health. The sequenced sample consisted of CD4+ T cells from PBMCs. The DNA sequence is TGCAGTGCTATGTATAAACGGGGACTAGGTATAGGTACGCAGTATTTT. Its protein is CSAMYKRGLGIGTQYF.